The 6 T cell receptor beta chains listed next were all sequenced from one sample in a study of regulatory T cells in long-lasting Graves disease. Described time point: persistent/refractory GD, antithyroid drugs over 5 years with positive TRAb. After RNA was extracted from PBMCs, the TCR library was made from it. Investigators prepared the TCR beta libraries by applying iRepertoire HTBI primers and Arm-PCR of CDR3 regions. TCRdb ran MiXCR on the multiplex PCR reads and lists one entry per CDR3 protein. The sample has 400,000 to 500,000 distinct CDR3 sequences, around 20% seen once. Specimen: peripheral blood mononuclear cells (PBMCs), collected when the disease was refractory, from a patient treated with antithyroid drugs. These receptors were obtained from a female donor with Graves disease.

The table lists this clonotype with a few counts. The J gene is TRBJ1-5, the V gene TRBV19, with 9 bases aligning to TRBD1. The CDR3 loop spans 15 amino acids. V dropped 5 bases and J dropped 9; count of bases not matched to a gene: 11. Germline values: CDR1 LNHDA, CDR2 SQIVND (reference sequence). The CDR3 spells CASSDTGTGFAPQHF. As DNA, the CDR3 is TGTGCCAGTAGTGACACCGGGACAGGGTTCGCGCCCCAGCATTTT.

The chain joins TRBV19 to TRBJ1-5; D is undetermined. The CDR3 has 13 amino acids. V lost 11 bases and J 2 bases, leaving 13 bases between the germline ends. The V gene's germline CDR1 is LNHDA and CDR2 SQIVND (reference sequence). The CDR3 bases are TGTGCCGCCATTACCTGCGGCAATCAGCCCCAGCATTTT. This gives the protein CAAITCGNQPQHF.

This clonotype was seen repeatedly, ten times or more. The chain joins TRBV10-3 to TRBJ1-2; perhaps TRBD1 as D (5 bases). This CDR3 comprises 15 residues. Germline CDR1 is ENHRY and CDR2 is SYGVKD. Trimming took 0 bases from V and 4 from J, leaving 12 bases between them. The CDR3 protein is CAISESMGRGYGYTF. Written as DNA, the CDR3 is TGTGCCATCAGTGAGTCGATGGGAAGGGGCTATGGCTACACCTTC.

This chain uses TRBV7-4 with TRBJ2-2; a weak D match, TRBD1 (6 bases). V lost 5 bases to trimming and J lost 5 bases, with 9 bases between them. CDR3 size: 13 residues. The germline V gene has CDR1 SGHVT and CDR2 SQSDAQ. The chain's CDR3 is CASSRTGTGELFF. CDR3 coding DNA: TGTGCCAGCAGCCGCACAGGGACCGGGGAGCTGTTTTTT.

The genes are TRBV27 and TRBJ2-2, with D maybe TRBD2 (5 bases). The CDR3 runs 14 residues. Germline V gene sequence: CDR1 MNHEY, CDR2 SMNVEV (reference sequence). V gave up 8 bases and J gave up 2 bases, with 12 bases separating them. The CDR3 sequence is CASRIGLNTGELFF. CDR3 DNA: TGTGCCAGCCGCATCGGACTCAACACCGGGGAGCTGTTTTTT.

The chain joins TRBV6-2 or TRBV6-3 to TRBJ1-1; D not certain. This CDR3 has 14 amino acids. Per the germline V gene, CDR1 is MNHEY and CDR2 is SVGEGT. The V gene lost 4 bases and the J gene lost 2 bases, with 11 bases spanning the gap. The CDR3 region is CASSFRGSNTEAFF. CDR3 in DNA: TGTGCCAGCAGTTTTCGGGGTTCAAACACTGAAGCTTTCTTT.